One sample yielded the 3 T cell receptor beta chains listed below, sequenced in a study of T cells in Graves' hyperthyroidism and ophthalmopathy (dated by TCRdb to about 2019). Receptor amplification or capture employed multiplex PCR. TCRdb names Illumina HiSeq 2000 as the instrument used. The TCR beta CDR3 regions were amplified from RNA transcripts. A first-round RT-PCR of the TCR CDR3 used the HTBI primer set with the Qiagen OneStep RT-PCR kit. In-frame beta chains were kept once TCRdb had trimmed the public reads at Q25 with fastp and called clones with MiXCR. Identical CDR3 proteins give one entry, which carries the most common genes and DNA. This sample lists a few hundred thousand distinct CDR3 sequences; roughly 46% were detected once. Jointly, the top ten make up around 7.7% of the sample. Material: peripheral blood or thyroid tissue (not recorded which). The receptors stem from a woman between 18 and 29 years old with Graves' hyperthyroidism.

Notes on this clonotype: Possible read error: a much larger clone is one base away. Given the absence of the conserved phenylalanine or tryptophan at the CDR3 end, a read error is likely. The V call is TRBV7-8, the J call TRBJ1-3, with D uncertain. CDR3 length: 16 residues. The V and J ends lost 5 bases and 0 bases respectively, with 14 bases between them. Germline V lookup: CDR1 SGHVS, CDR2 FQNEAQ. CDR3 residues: CASSPLDARSGNTIYS. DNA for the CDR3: TGTGCCAGCAGCCCCCTTGACGCCCGCTCTGGAAACACCATATATTCT.

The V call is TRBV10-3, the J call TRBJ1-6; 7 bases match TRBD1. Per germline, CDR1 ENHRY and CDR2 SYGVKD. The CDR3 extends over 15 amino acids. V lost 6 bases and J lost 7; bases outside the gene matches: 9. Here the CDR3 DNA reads TGTGCCATCAGCCCCACAGGGACAGCAAATTCACCCCTCCACTTT. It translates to CAISPTGTANSPLHF.

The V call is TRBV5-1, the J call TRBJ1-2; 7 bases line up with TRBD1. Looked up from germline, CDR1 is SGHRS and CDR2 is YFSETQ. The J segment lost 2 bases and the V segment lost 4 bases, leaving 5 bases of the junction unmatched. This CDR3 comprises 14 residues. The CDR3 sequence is CASSPATGNYGYTF. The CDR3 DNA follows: TGCGCCAGCAGCCCCGCGACAGGGAACTATGGCTACACCTTC.